This note documents a single T cell receptor beta chain sequence. Its antigen is still unknown. This CDR3 comprises 12 residues. Germline CDR1 is SNHLY and CDR2 is FYNNEI. With 9 bases removed from V and 8 bases from J, the gap between germline ends came to 14 bases. This entry belongs to a study of T cell responses to AZD1222 COVID-19 vaccine. Study-level results: Only a handful of AZD1222 recipients, roughly six in all, had baseline seropositivity. Females outnumbered males among donors, who were mostly white British; clonal diversity was possibly underestimated.

Here immunoSEQ multiplex PCR was the method, and the copy in TCRdb shows in-frame clones only, minus some. The sample has around 120,000 clones, 85% to 90% seen once. Material: peripheral blood, obtained on day 0 of AZD1222 vaccination. The J gene is TRBJ2-1, the V gene TRBV2, with D maybe TRBD1 (6 bases). This receptor was taken from an adult in good health. Here the CDR3 reads CASNLQGDEQFF. In nucleotides, the CDR3 is TGTGCCAGTAATTTACAGGGTGATGAGCAGTTCTTC.